The rows below give T cell receptor beta chains drawn from one sample of a study of T cell repertoires in aging, cancer and after chemotherapy. TCRdb fed the multiplex PCR reads into MiXCR, producing one record per CDR3 protein. The sample shows thousands of distinct CDR3 sequences, more than 20% of them seen only once. Input material: blood. Every receptor here comes from a human donor in good health. The donor label of this sample is uncertain. CDR3s include the opening cysteine and the closing phenylalanine or tryptophan. A D gene is named only where the DNA matches it firmly. Where a row states a size, it is once, few, many or the class of an expanded clone; other rows omit it.

v_gene	j_gene	abundance	d_gene	CDR3aa	CDR3nt
TRBV7-2	TRBJ2-7	NA	TRBD2	CASSSGGSALYEQYF	TGTGCCAGCAGCTCGGGGGGGTCAGCCCTATACGAGCAGTACTTC
TRBV5-4	TRBJ2-5	few	TRBD1	CASSPTGGNGEETQYF	TGTGCCAGCAGCCCGACAGGGGGCAATGGAGAAGAGACCCAGTACTTC
TRBV12-3/TRBV12-4	TRBJ1-5	NA	TRBD1	CASSLAPPGTESNQPQHF	TGTGCCAGCAGTTTAGCACCCCCCGGGACAGAGAGCAATCAGCCCCAGCATTTT
TRBV18	TRBJ1-1	medium-sized	TRBD1	CASSPRQGAGTEAFF	TGTGCCAGCTCACCCCGACAGGGGGCGGGCACTGAAGCTTTCTTT
TRBV7-3	TRBJ2-3	medium-sized	TRBD2	CASSLSAGGRFTDTQYF	TGTGCCAGCAGCTTATCAGCGGGGGGTAGGTTCACAGATACGCAGTATTTT
TRBV28	TRBJ2-7	NA	NA	CASKAPSSYEQYF	TGTGCCAGCAAAGCCCCAAGCTCCTACGAGCAGTACTTC
TRBV6-1	TRBJ1-1	medium-sized	NA	CASSEVSEAFF	TGTGCCAGCAGTGAAGTTTCTGAAGCTTTCTTT
TRBV27	TRBJ2-7	NA	NA	CASRLGGGPYEQYF	TGTGCCAGCAGACTTGGGGGGGGGCCCTACGAGCAGTACTTC
TRBV6-2/TRBV6-3	TRBJ2-1	medium-sized	TRBD2	CASSLSLSGISYNEQFF	TGTGCCAGCAGTCTCTCATTGAGCGGGATATCCTACAATGAGCAGTTCTTC
TRBV12-3/TRBV12-4	TRBJ1-1	medium-sized	NA	CASSRRTGLREAFF	TGTGCCAGCAGTCGACGGACGGGGCTTCGAGAAGCTTTCTTT
TRBV12-3/TRBV12-4	TRBJ1-5	NA	NA	CASSFAGSNQPQHF	TGTGCCAGCAGTTTCGCGGGTAGCAATCAGCCCCAGCATTTT
TRBV7-6	TRBJ1-5	medium-sized	NA	CASSQTRAGEPQHF	TGTGCCAGCAGCCAAACCAGGGCGGGGGAGCCCCAGCATTTT
TRBV6-5	TRBJ1-3	NA	NA	CASTPLGNTIYF	TGTGCCAGCACCCCGCTAGGAAACACCATATATTTT
TRBV15	TRBJ2-7	NA	NA	CATSRDRGLYEQYF	TGTGCCACCAGCAGAGACAGGGGTTTGTACGAGCAGTACTTC
TRBV18	TRBJ1-2	NA	TRBD1	CASSPPPSGGINYGYTF	TGTGCCAGCTCACCACCGCCGTCAGGGGGAATCAACTATGGCTACACCTTC
TRBV20-1	TRBJ1-2	NA	TRBD1	CSVLQGPGYTF	TGCAGTGTCCTACAGGGGCCAGGCTACACCTTC
TRBV12-3/TRBV12-4	TRBJ1-6	medium-sized	TRBD1	CASSPRGENSPLHF	TGTGCCAGCAGCCCCAGGGGGGAGAATTCACCCCTCCACTTT
TRBV20-1	TRBJ2-3	NA	TRBD1	CSARDCETGVHDTQYF	TGCAGTGCTAGAGACTGTGAGACAGGGGTACACGATACGCAGTATTTT
TRBV18	TRBJ2-7	medium-sized	NA	CASSLTTQPAYEQYF	TGTGCCAGCTCACTAACGACCCAACCCGCCTACGAGCAGTACTTC
TRBV27	TRBJ2-3	medium-sized	NA	CASRKTDTQYF	TGTGCCAGTAGAAAAACAGATACGCAGTATTTT
TRBV19	TRBJ1-1	medium-sized	NA	CGTWTEAFF	TGTGGGACATGGACTGAAGCTTTCTTT